Below are 23 T cell receptor beta chains sequenced from a single sample in a study of radiotherapy plus CTLA-4 blockade in lung cancer. Sequencing was performed with immunoSEQ multiplex PCR; in TCRdb, only in-frame clones are kept and a portion is missing. Of 39,000 or so clones in the sample, 70% to 85% were seen once. This sample comprised peripheral blood, obtained from a patient treated with radiotherapy plus ipilimumab. Every receptor here comes from a human donor with non-small cell lung cancer who had stable disease on radiotherapy plus ipilimumab.

In DNA, the CDR3 is TGCGCCAGCAGCCGTAGCAAGGAGACAGATACGCAGTATTTT. Translating gives CASSRSKETDTQYF. The chain couples TRBV5-1 to TRBJ2-3; D remains unclear. Trimming stripped 4 bases from V and 3 bases from J, with 12 bases between. This CDR3 is built from 14 residues. The germline V gene has CDR1 SGHRS and CDR2 YFSETQ.

V gene TRBV30 combines with J gene TRBJ1-3, with D uncertain. V was cut by 0 bases and J by 2 bases, with 8 bases left in between. Germline V gene data show CDR1 as GTSNPN and CDR2 as SVGIG (reference sequence). The CDR3 sequence is 14 residues long. In DNA form, the CDR3 reads TGTGCCTGGAGTGTAACGCAAGCTGGAAACACCATATATTTT. Encoded protein: CAWSVTQAGNTIYF.

V is TRBV9 and J is TRBJ2-3, with D possibly being TRBD2 (5 bases). The V end lost 3 bases, the J end lost 5 bases, and 10 bases lay between the germline ends. The CDR3 extends over 13 amino acids. Germline V gives CDR1 SGDLS, CDR2 YYNGEE. CDR3 coding DNA: TGTGCCAGCAGCGGACCTCGGGGAGATACGCAGTATTTT. Translation: CASSGPRGDTQYF. The full variable domain, with the rest looked up from reference TRBV9 and TRBJ2-3, is DSGVTQTPKHLITATGQRVTLRCSPRSGDLSVYWYQQSLDQGLQFLIQYYNGEERAKGNILERFSAQQFPDLHSELNLSSLELGDSALYFCASSGPRGDTQYFGPGTRLTVL.

The J gene is TRBJ1-2, the V gene TRBV9, with a possible D match to TRBD1 (5 bases). The CDR3 loop spans 15 amino acids. Germline CDR1 and CDR2: SGDLS and YYNGEE. Trimming took 3 bases from V and 0 from J, leaving 12 bases between them. DNA of the CDR3: TGTGCCAGCAGCGGACACAGGCAGGCTAACTATGGCTACACCTTC. Translating it yields CASSGHRQANYGYTF.

V gene TRBV29-1 combines with J gene TRBJ2-5, with 8 nucleotides matching TRBD1. The V gene's germline CDR1 is SQVTM and CDR2 ANQGSEA. This CDR3 contains 12 residues. V gave up 5 bases and J gave up 2 bases; unmatched junction bases: 1. The CDR3 loop is CSVRTGQETQYF. The CDR3 DNA sequence: TGCAGCGTTCGGACAGGGCAAGAGACCCAGTACTTC.

This clone was found once. The rearrangement joins TRBV29-1 to TRBJ2-1, with a possible D match to TRBD1 (7 bases). Germline CDR1 reads SQVTM; CDR2 reads ANQGSEA. This CDR3 has 14 amino acids. The V end was cut by 6 bases, the J end by 0 bases, with 12 bases between. In nucleotides, the CDR3 is TGCAGCGTGGGGGGACAGAGCTCCTACAATGAGCAGTTCTTC. Protein: CSVGGQSSYNEQFF.

By its share, this clone is medium-sized (0.01 to 0.1%). This chain uses TRBV9 with TRBJ2-3; D is ambiguous. The germline V and J ends were trimmed by 0 bases and 1 base, with 6 bases remaining between them. The CDR3 spans 14 residues. In germline, CDR1 is SGDLS, CDR2 YYNGEE. CDR3 residues: CASSVGAGTDTQYF. The CDR3 nucleotides are TGTGCCAGCAGCGTAGGCGCTGGCACAGATACGCAGTATTTT.

The V and J genes are TRBV5-1 and TRBJ2-2; no clear D. The CDR3 contains 14 residues. V lost 1 base and J lost 2, with 6 bases in between. Germline V gives CDR1 SGHRS, CDR2 YFSETQ. This CDR3 is CASSLNSNTGELFF. The CDR3 DNA reads TGCGCCAGCAGCTTGAACAGTAACACCGGGGAGCTGTTTTTT.

This chain links TRBV16 with TRBJ1-1; a possible D gene is TRBD1 (5 bases). CDR1 and CDR2 (germline): KGHSY, FQNENV. The germline V and J ends were trimmed by 4 bases and 1 base, with 7 bases remaining between them. The CDR3 is 13 amino acids. CDR3 nucleotide sequence: TGTGCCAGCAGCCGGGACCGGAACACTGAAGCTTTCTTT. It encodes CASSRDRNTEAFF. The whole variable domain, filled in from reference TRBV16 and TRBJ1-1, reads GEEVAQTPKHLVRGEGQKAKLYCAPIKGHSYVFWYQQVLKNEFKFLISFQNENVFDETGMPKERFSAKCLPNSPCSLEIQATKLEDSAVYFCASSRDRNTEAFFGQGTRLTVV.

The chain joins TRBV16 to TRBJ1-2; D gene unclear. V was shortened by 0 bases and J by 2 bases, with 4 bases between the two germline ends. CDR1 is KGHSY, CDR2 FQNENV, per germline. The CDR3 runs to 13 residues. The CDR3 bases are TGTGCCAGCAGCCAATCGGAGAACTATGGCTACACCTTC. Protein: CASSQSENYGYTF.

The chain employs TRBV5-5 and TRBJ1-1, with TRBD1 identical over 9 bases. This CDR3 region has 14 residues. From germline, CDR1 is SGHKS and CDR2 YYEKEE (reference sequence). The V gene end was trimmed by 5 bases and the J gene end by 4 bases; junction bases not matched to a gene: 6. CDR3 nucleotides: TGTGCCAGCAGGCTTGCGACAGGGGGCACTGAAGCTTTCTTT. The encoded protein is CASRLATGGTEAFF.

The sample holds a few counts of this clone. The chain combines TRBV5-1 with TRBJ2-7; no clear D gene. The ends were cut back, 4 bases at V and 6 bases at J, with 17 bases in the middle. Germline CDR1 and CDR2: SGHRS and YFSETQ. This CDR3 spans 14 amino acids. DNA of the CDR3: TGCGCCAGCAGCACACTGAGTAGTCCTCTCGAGCAGTACTTC. It yields the protein CASSTLSSPLEQYF.

The genes are TRBV7-5 and TRBJ1-2. TRBV7-5 is shown as a pseudogene. The CDR3 runs to 13 residues. In nucleotides, the CDR3 is TGTGCCAGAAGCTTAGCCGGGGGGGCTGGCTACACCTTC. This translates into CARSLAGGAGYTF.

The rearrangement uses TRBV19 and TRBJ1-1, with D hard to call. V gave up 3 bases and J gave up 1 base, with 6 bases separating them. Germline V gene data show CDR1 as LNHDA and CDR2 as SQIVND (reference sequence). The CDR3 is made up of 13 amino acids. CDR3 residues: CASSIGQNTEAFF. The CDR3 bases are TGTGCCAGTAGTATTGGGCAGAACACTGAAGCTTTCTTT.

The chain uses TRBV30 and TRBJ1-6; 10 positions agree with TRBD1. Looked up from germline, CDR1 is GTSNPN and CDR2 is SVGIG (reference sequence). V gave up 2 bases and J gave up 10 bases; unmatched junction bases: 5. This CDR3 region has 14 residues. The chain's CDR3 is CAWSWGTGDSPLHF. In nucleotides, the CDR3 is TGTGCCTGGAGTTGGGGGACAGGGGACTCACCCCTCCACTTT. Supplemented by reference TRBV30 and TRBJ1-6, the full variable domain reads SQTIHQWPATLVQPVGSPLSLECTVEGTSNPNLYWYRQAAGRGLQLLFYSVGIGQISSEVPQNLSASRPQDRQFILSSKKLLLSDSGFYLCAWSWGTGDSPLHFGNGTRLTVT.

The chain joins TRBV6-5 to TRBJ1-1, with 7 bases lining up with TRBD1. With V trimmed by 2 bases and J by 3 bases, 6 bases remained unmatched. The length of the CDR3 is 15 residues. Germline V gene sequence: CDR1 MNHEY, CDR2 SVGAGI. The CDR3 loop reads CASSYHNTGDTEAFF. CDR3 coding DNA: TGTGCCAGCAGTTACCACAATACAGGGGACACTGAAGCTTTCTTT.

The chain has TRBV5-1 and TRBJ2-7, with a possible D match to TRBD2 (6 bases). Germline V gene sequence: CDR1 SGHRS, CDR2 YFSETQ. CDR3 size: 13 residues. The ends were cut back, 2 bases at V and 1 base at J, with 7 bases in the middle. CDR3: CASSFGGSYEQYF. For the CDR3, the DNA is TGCGCCAGCAGCTTCGGGGGTTCCTACGAGCAGTACTTC.

The chain employs TRBV5-5 and TRBJ1-2, with 10 positions matching TRBD1. This CDR3 region has 19 residues. V shed 2 bases, J shed 0 bases, and the junction held 13 bases outside the gene matches. Germline V gives CDR1 SGHKS, CDR2 YYEKEE (reference sequence). The CDR3 spells CASSFLPPGQGQANYGYTF. In nucleotides, the CDR3 is TGTGCCAGCAGCTTTTTGCCGCCGGGACAGGGGCAAGCTAACTATGGCTACACCTTC.

This sequence joins TRBV9 and TRBJ1-2; TRBD1 aligns across 7 bases. J was trimmed by 6 bases and V by 5 bases; bases with no gene match: 10. The CDR3 is 14 amino acids. Germline CDR1 SGDLS, CDR2 YYNGEE. DNA for the CDR3: TGTGCCAGCAGTGGTGGACAGGCCCTGGATGGCTACACCTTC. It specifies CASSGGQALDGYTF.

The rearrangement uses TRBV27 and TRBJ2-1, with 8 bases matching TRBD2. Germline V gene lookup returns CDR1 MNHEY and CDR2 SMNVEV (reference sequence). The J segment lost 0 bases and the V segment lost 0 bases, leaving 7 bases of the junction unmatched. CDR3 length equals 18 residues. The DNA for the CDR3 is TGTGCCAGCAGTTTATCTCGCGGGGGGTTTAGCTCCTACAATGAGCAGTTCTTC. It specifies CASSLSRGGFSSYNEQFF.

The table lists this clone with a count of one. The rearrangement uses TRBV7-3 and TRBJ1-1, with a tentative D call TRBD1 (6 bases). Germline CDR1 is SGHTA and CDR2 is FQGTGA. Trimming removed 6 bases from V and 0 bases from J, with 11 bases in between. The CDR3 runs 14 residues. The CDR3 nucleotides are TGTGCCAGCAGTCCAAGGGGGATGAACACTGAAGCTTTCTTT. It yields the protein CASSPRGMNTEAFF.

The CDR3 DNA sequence: TGTGCCAGCTCACCACGAGCGGGGGACTACGAGCAGTACTTC. Its translation is CASSPRAGDYEQYF. The chain couples TRBV18 to TRBJ2-7; the match to TRBD2 covers 8 bases. Germline V gene lookup returns CDR1 KGHSH and CDR2 LQKENI. Trimming cost V 1 base and J 3 bases; bases outside gene matches: 2. CDR3 length: 14 residues.

The chain has TRBV5-1 and TRBJ2-3; TRBD1 matches 8 bases. Germline V gene lookup returns CDR1 SGHRS and CDR2 YFSETQ. This CDR3 has 12 residues. V was clipped by 6 bases and J by 10 bases; unmatched bases: 7. The CDR3 nucleotides read TGCGCCAGCAATATACCGGACAGGGCGCAGTATTTT. It yields the protein CASNIPDRAQYF. Together with reference TRBV5-1 and TRBJ2-3, the CDR3 gives the full variable domain: KAGVTQTPRYLIKTRGQQVTLSCSPISGHRSVSWYQQTPGQGLQFLFEYFSETQRNKGNFPGRFSGRQFSNSRSEMNVSTLELGDSALYLCASNIPDRAQYFGPGTRLTVL.